Each of the 17 T cell receptor beta chains below was sequenced from the same sample in a study of identical twins. TCRdb reprocessed the 5' RACE reads via MiXCR and lists one record per CDR3 protein. Seen here are about 530,000 distinct CDR3 sequences, 20% to 25% observed once, and the top ten hold 0.48%. This same sample was also taken into another study, of yellow fever vaccine responses in identical twins.

Sequenced material: CD4+ T cells sorted from blood. The receptors were sampled from a woman between 18 and 29 years old in good health.

This clonotype has more than one count but fewer than ten. The chain's CDR3 is CATSRDQGRYEQYV. The CDR3 DNA is TGTGCCACCAGCAGAGATCAGGGCCGGTACGAGCAGTACGTC. V gene TRBV15 combines with J gene TRBJ2-7, with D possibly being TRBD1 (5 bases). Trimming removed 0 bases from V and 4 bases from J, with 10 bases in between. Germline V gives CDR1 LNHNV, CDR2 YYDKDF (reference sequence). The CDR3 covers 14 residues.

This clonotype has just a few counts. This rearrangement joins TRBV5-6 to TRBJ2-7, with no clear D. Germline lookup yields CDR1 SGHDT and CDR2 YYEEEE. V lost 6 bases and J 0 bases, leaving 10 bases between the germline ends. CDR3 length: 13 residues. This CDR3 is CASKSIFSYEQYF. The CDR3 DNA reads TGTGCCAGCAAGAGTATATTCTCCTACGAGCAGTACTTC. Based on the CDR3 plus reference TRBV5-6 and TRBJ2-7, the full variable domain is DAGVTQSPTHLIKTRGQQVTLRCSPKSGHDTVSWYQQALGQGPQFIFQYYEEEERQRGNFPDRFSGHQFPNYSSELNVNALLLGDSALYLCASKSIFSYEQYFGPGTRLTVT.

In its sample, this clonotype was seen a few times. The chain couples TRBV7-9 to TRBJ2-2, with unresolved D. This CDR3 has 14 amino acids. V shed 3 bases and J shed 6 bases, with 11 bases lying between them. CDR1 and CDR2 (germline): SEHNR, FQNEAQ (reference sequence). CDR3 protein: CASSFSTLAGELFF. In DNA, the CDR3 is TGTGCCAGCAGCTTTAGCACCCTCGCCGGGGAGCTGTTTTTT.

In this sample, this clonotype turned up a few times. The chain recombines TRBV20-1 with TRBJ2-1; no clear D gene. The CDR3 spans 14 residues. Trimming pared 6 bases from V and 0 bases from J, leaving 12 bases between. Germline V CDR1 and CDR2: DFQATT, SNEGSKA (reference sequence). The CDR3 loop reads CSALGRSSYNEQFF. DNA for the CDR3: TGCAGTGCCCTCGGGCGTTCCTCCTACAATGAGCAGTTCTTC.

This clonotype was counted only a few times. The J gene is TRBJ2-1, the V gene TRBV18, with 8 bases that match TRBD2. V dropped 0 bases and J dropped 9; count of bases not matched to a gene: 4. The CDR3 loop spans 14 amino acids. Germline CDR1 and CDR2: KGHSH and LQKENI. CDR3 nucleotides: TGTGCCAGCTCACCACCGAGCGGGGGTGGTGAGCAGTTCTTC. Amino acids: CASSPPSGGGEQFF.

The rearrangement uses TRBV7-6 and TRBJ2-5, with unresolved D. V gave up 6 bases and J gave up 5 bases, with 10 bases separating them. The CDR3 runs 12 residues. Germline CDR1 is SGHVS and CDR2 is FNYEAQ. CDR3: CASREPWETQYF. The CDR3 nucleotides read TGTGCCAGCAGGGAGCCTTGGGAGACCCAGTACTTC.

This chain joins TRBV12-3 or TRBV12-4 and TRBJ2-5; no reliable D call. The germline V and J ends were trimmed by 5 bases and 6 bases, with 13 bases remaining between them. The CDR3 length is 13 residues. Here the CDR3 DNA reads TGTGCCAGCAGTGCTCCCCCAGGCCAGACCCAGTACTTC. This codes for CASSAPPGQTQYF.

This clonotype was seen only a few times. This rearrangement joins TRBV5-1 to TRBJ2-1; no clear D gene. V was trimmed by 2 bases and J by 1 base, leaving 10 bases between them. Germline-derived CDR1 and CDR2 are SGHRS and YFSETQ. This CDR3 has 15 residues. Here the CDR3 reads CASSFEDSSYNEQFF. The CDR3 region has the DNA TGCGCCAGCAGCTTTGAAGACTCTTCCTACAATGAGCAGTTCTTC.

This clonotype appeared a few times. This CDR3 is CASSLKTGVMTGELFF. For the CDR3, the DNA is TGTGCCAGCAGCCTGAAGACAGGGGTGATGACCGGGGAGCTGTTTTTT. The chain carries TRBV7-9 and TRBJ2-2; 8 positions agree with TRBD1. In germline, CDR1 is SEHNR, CDR2 FQNEAQ (reference sequence). The CDR3 sequence is 16 residues long. Trimming took 5 bases from V and 5 from J; bases not matched to a gene: 10.

This clonotype was counted between two and nine times. The chain links TRBV5-1 to TRBJ2-3, with 13 bases that match TRBD2. V shed 4 bases, J shed 5 bases, and the junction held 13 bases outside the gene matches. The CDR3 runs 18 residues. The germline V gene encodes CDR1 SGHRS and CDR2 YFSETQ. The CDR3 DNA follows: TGCGCCAGCAGCCCGCGGACTAGCGGGAGTGCTCGGCGAGATACGCAGTATTTT. It encodes CASSPRTSGSARRDTQYF.

The chain employs TRBV6-5 and TRBJ2-7; 8 positions match TRBD1. Germline CDR1 reads MNHEY; CDR2 reads SVGAGI. The CDR3 totals 15 residues. J was trimmed by 2 bases and V by 6 bases; bases with no gene match: 9. In DNA form, the CDR3 reads TGTGCCAGCAGAAATCACGGGACAGGTACCTACGAGCAGTACTTC. This sequence encodes CASRNHGTGTYEQYF.

In its sample, this clonotype was seen a few times. The chain employs TRBV20-1 and TRBJ1-1; no reliable D call. The germline CDR1 and CDR2 sequences are DFQATT and SNEGSKA (reference sequence). The CDR3 extends over 13 amino acids. V was clipped by 6 bases and J by 0 bases, with 11 bases between them. Here the CDR3 reads CSALGSLNTEAFF. The CDR3 DNA reads TGCAGTGCCTTAGGGTCTTTGAACACTGAAGCTTTCTTT.

This clonotype was counted between two and nine times. The V call is TRBV29-1, the J call TRBJ1-2, with 11 bases matching TRBD1. The CDR3 sequence is 16 residues long. CDR1 is SQVTM and CDR2 is ANQGSEA in the germline V gene. V gave up 6 bases and J gave up 1 base; unmatched junction bases: 10. CDR3 bases: TGCAGCGTCTTACCGGGACAGGGGGTTAGTAACTATGGCTACACCTTC. It yields the protein CSVLPGQGVSNYGYTF.

The rearrangement joins TRBV7-9 to TRBJ2-3; unclear D gene. The germline V and J ends were trimmed by 4 bases and 4 bases, with 9 bases remaining between them. The CDR3 is made up of 13 amino acids. Per germline, CDR1 SEHNR and CDR2 FQNEAQ (reference sequence). Here the CDR3 DNA reads TGTGCCAGCAGCTGGGTCGGGCCAGATACGCAGTATTTT. Translating it yields CASSWVGPDTQYF.

The chain has TRBV5-1 and TRBJ2-3; 7 positions match TRBD1. The V gene end was trimmed by 4 bases and the J gene end by 0 bases; junction bases not matched to a gene: 8. Per germline, CDR1 SGHRS and CDR2 YFSETQ. CDR3 length equals 16 residues. The CDR3 region has the DNA TGCGCCAGCAGCGTACAGGGGATCCCTAGCACAGATACGCAGTATTTT. Its translation: CASSVQGIPSTDTQYF.

This clonotype turned up a few times. The V call is TRBV5-1, the J call TRBJ2-7; D unclear. V lost 0 bases and J lost 2, with 12 bases in between. This CDR3 comprises 15 residues. Per the germline V gene, CDR1 is SGHRS and CDR2 is YFSETQ. The CDR3 region has the DNA TGCGCCAGCAGCTTGGGGTTCGGCACTCCCTACGAGCAGTACGTC. It specifies CASSLGFGTPYEQYV.

This rearrangement joins TRBV6-5 to TRBJ1-5; D not certain. Trimming pared 0 bases from V and 0 bases from J, leaving 6 bases between. From germline, CDR1 is MNHEY and CDR2 SVGAGI. The length of the CDR3 is 15 residues. The CDR3 here is CASSYSRGSNQPQHF. The CDR3 DNA follows: TGTGCCAGCAGTTACTCGCGGGGTAGCAATCAGCCCCAGCATTTT.